The 9 T cell receptor beta chains below come from one sample, sequenced in a study of T cell changes during pregnancy in multiple sclerosis. Only in-frame clones appear in the TCRdb table, and some are missing; sequencing was by immunoSEQ multiplex PCR. This table has fewer than 65,000 clones, around 92% appearing once. The starting material was peripheral blood, obtained in the third trimester of pregnancy. These receptors originate from a female donor in good health, enrolled as a control in a pregnancy study.

CDR3 sequence: CASSDLQGNTEAFF. DNA of the CDR3: TGTGCCAGCAGCGACCTACAGGGGAACACTGAAGCTTTCTTT. V usage is TRBV9 and J usage is TRBJ1-1, with D possibly matching TRBD1 (6 bases). The CDR3 has 14 residues. Germline CDR1 reads SGDLS; CDR2 reads YYNGEE. V was trimmed by 3 bases and J by 1 base, leaving 10 bases between them.

The rearrangement uses TRBV15 and TRBJ2-2; no reliable D call. The V end lost 0 bases, the J end lost 4 bases, and 9 bases lay between the germline ends. The CDR3 totals 15 residues. CDR1 is LNHNV, CDR2 YYDKDF, per germline (reference sequence). The CDR3: CATSRDPISTGELFF. The CDR3 region has the DNA TGTGCCACCAGCAGAGATCCAATTAGCACCGGGGAGCTGTTTTTT.

This clone was observed a handful of times. The genes are TRBV18 and TRBJ1-1; D remains ambiguous. Germline CDR1 is KGHSH and CDR2 is LQKENI. V was clipped by 1 base and J by 0 bases, with 12 bases between them. The length of the CDR3 is 16 residues. The CDR3 is CASSPLVKDLNTEAFF. Here the CDR3 DNA reads TGTGCCAGCTCACCACTGGTGAAGGACTTGAACACTGAAGCTTTCTTT.

The chain is built from TRBV15 and TRBJ2-4; TRBD2 is a possible D gene (6 bases). V was pared by 0 bases and J by 1 base, with 10 bases between. CDR1 and CDR2 (germline): LNHNV, YYDKDF (reference sequence). CDR3 length: 16 residues. CDR3 in DNA: TGTGCCACCAGCAGAGACCCGGGAGAGGCCAAAAACATTCAGTACTTC. Protein product: CATSRDPGEAKNIQYF. The complete variable domain, with remaining parts taken from reference TRBV15 and TRBJ2-4, reads DAMVIQNPRYQVTQFGKPVTLSCSQTLNHNVMYWYQQKSSQAPKLLFHYYDKDFNNEADTPDNFQSRRPNTSFCFLDIRSPGLGDTAMYLCATSRDPGEAKNIQYFGAGTRLSVL.

V usage is TRBV2 and J usage is TRBJ2-3; TRBD1 aligns across 10 bases. Trimming at V came to 6 bases and at J to 4 bases, leaving 7 bases not matched to a gene. From germline, CDR1 is SNHLY and CDR2 FYNNEI. The CDR3 length is 15 residues. In DNA form, the CDR3 reads TGTGCCAGCAGAGTGGGACAGGGGATGGCAGATACGCAGTATTTT. This codes for CASRVGQGMADTQYF.

V gene TRBV28 combines with J gene TRBJ2-1, with 7 bases identical to TRBD2. After removal of 4 bases from V and 8 bases from J, the junction contained 14 bases not matched to a gene. The CDR3 is made up of 16 amino acids. Germline values: CDR1 MDHEN, CDR2 SYDVKM. This CDR3 is CASSSPAPGLLHEQFF. CDR3 nucleotides: TGTGCCAGCAGTTCGCCGGCACCGGGACTACTACATGAGCAGTTCTTC.

The chain uses TRBV14 and TRBJ2-1, with D perhaps matching TRBD2 (6 bases). The CDR3 has 16 amino acids. Germline values: CDR1 SGHDN, CDR2 FVKESK. V was shortened by 3 bases and J by 8 bases, with 20 bases between the two germline ends. The CDR3 loop reads CASSQFLASAFDEQFF. DNA of the CDR3: TGTGCCAGCAGCCAGTTTCTAGCTAGCGCTTTCGATGAGCAGTTCTTC.

The chain uses TRBV6-5 and TRBJ1-2, with TRBD1 matching 8 bases. J was trimmed by 12 bases and V by 5 bases; bases with no gene match: 17. CDR3 size: 15 residues. Germline V lookup: CDR1 MNHEY, CDR2 SVGAGI. The CDR3 DNA sequence: TGTGCCAGCAGTAATAGAGGGACAGGTCTTCGAGGCCACACCTTC. Its protein is CASSNRGTGLRGHTF.

This chain joins TRBV5-4 and TRBJ2-7; 7 bases align to TRBD1. With V trimmed by 2 bases and J by 0 bases, 5 bases remained unmatched. The CDR3 totals 15 residues. Germline V lookup: CDR1 SGHNT, CDR2 YYREEE (reference sequence). CDR3: CASSFDRVSSYEQYF. CDR3 coding DNA: TGTGCCAGCAGCTTTGACAGGGTAAGCTCCTACGAGCAGTACTTC.